Following are 6 T cell receptor beta chains from one sample sequenced in a study of monozygotic twins with cystic fibrosis. Produced via immunoSEQ multiplex PCR; TCRdb's table is partial and in-frame only. The sample carries around 8,800 clones, 91% recorded once. Sequenced material: blood. These receptors were collected from a boy aged 2 to 10 with cystic fibrosis.

This chain links TRBV13 with TRBJ2-2, with TRBD1 matching 8 bases. Germline V lookup: CDR1 PRHDT, CDR2 FYEKMQ (reference sequence). V was clipped by 4 bases and J by 8 bases; unmatched bases: 9. This CDR3 contains 15 residues. CDR3 sequence: CASSSGQGSTGELFF. The CDR3 region has the DNA TGTGCCAGCAGCTCTGGACAGGGTAGCACAGGGGAGCTGTTTTTT.

The gene calls are TRBV10-1 and TRBJ1-1, with D tentatively TRBD1 (6 bases). Per the germline V gene, CDR1 is WNHNN and CDR2 is SYGVQD (reference sequence). The CDR3 is 13 amino acids. Trimming took 10 bases from V and 0 from J, leaving 12 bases between them. CDR3 coding DNA: TGCGCCACCAGACAGGAGATGAACACTGAAGCTTTCTTT. Residues: CATRQEMNTEAFF.

The V gene is TRBV4-1, the J gene TRBJ1-5, with TRBD1 as a possible D gene (5 bases). CDR3 length: 14 residues. V shed 1 base and J shed 5 bases, with 9 bases lying between them. The V gene's germline CDR1 is MGHRA and CDR2 YSYEKL. This CDR3 is CASSQAEGYQPQHF. The CDR3 DNA reads as TGCGCCAGCAGCCAAGCGGAGGGGTATCAGCCCCAGCATTTT.

The chain combines TRBV11-2 with TRBJ2-4, with 8 bases fitting TRBD1. The CDR3 contains 17 residues. The junction had 18 bases not matched to a gene; V was cut back by 5 bases and J by 9 bases. CDR1 is SGHAT, CDR2 FQNNGV, per germline. The CDR3 reads CASSSLGRQGKVRIQYF. In nucleotides, the CDR3 is TGTGCCAGCAGCAGCTTAGGAAGACAGGGGAAGGTTCGCATTCAGTACTTC.

The chain carries TRBV6-1 and TRBJ1-2; TRBD1 agrees at 7 bases. V trimming: 4 bases; J trimming: 8 bases; junction bases outside the gene matches: 10. Germline V gene lookup returns CDR1 MNHNS and CDR2 SASEGT. The CDR3 sequence is 14 residues long. This CDR3 is CASSVGTVSWGYTF. The CDR3 DNA follows: TGTGCCAGCAGTGTAGGGACAGTATCTTGGGGCTACACCTTC.

The V and J genes are TRBV2 and TRBJ2-1; TRBD2 matches at 12 bases. V trimming: 2 bases; J trimming: 12 bases; junction bases outside the gene matches: 5. The CDR3 loop spans 14 amino acids. Germline V gene lookup returns CDR1 SNHLY and CDR2 FYNNEI. The CDR3 DNA reads as TGTGCCAGCAGTGAACATCCTAGCGGGGGGGTGCAGTTCTTC. Protein product: CASSEHPSGGVQFF.